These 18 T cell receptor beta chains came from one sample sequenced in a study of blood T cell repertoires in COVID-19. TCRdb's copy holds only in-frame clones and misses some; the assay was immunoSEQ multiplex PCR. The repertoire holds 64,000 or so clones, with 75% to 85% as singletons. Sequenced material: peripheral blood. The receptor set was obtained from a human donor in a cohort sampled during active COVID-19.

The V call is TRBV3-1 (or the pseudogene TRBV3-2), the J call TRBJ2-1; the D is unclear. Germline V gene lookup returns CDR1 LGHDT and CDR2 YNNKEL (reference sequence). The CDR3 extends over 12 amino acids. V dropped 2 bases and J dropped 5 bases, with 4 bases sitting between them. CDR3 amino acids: CASSQSNNEQFF. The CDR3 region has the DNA TGTGCCAGCAGCCAAAGCAACAATGAGCAGTTCTTC.

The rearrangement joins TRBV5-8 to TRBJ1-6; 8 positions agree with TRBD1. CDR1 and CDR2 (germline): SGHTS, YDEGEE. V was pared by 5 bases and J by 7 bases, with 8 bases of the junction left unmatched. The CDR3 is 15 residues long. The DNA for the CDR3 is TGTGCCAGCAGGAATCGACAGGGGAGGAATTCACCCCTCCACTTT. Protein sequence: CASRNRQGRNSPLHF. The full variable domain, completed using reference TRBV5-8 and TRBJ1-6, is EAGVTQSPTHLIKTRGQQATLRCSPISGHTSVYWYQQALGLGLQFLLWYDEGEERNRGNFPPRFSGRQFPNYSSELNVNALELEDSALYLCASRNRQGRNSPLHFGNGTRLTVT.

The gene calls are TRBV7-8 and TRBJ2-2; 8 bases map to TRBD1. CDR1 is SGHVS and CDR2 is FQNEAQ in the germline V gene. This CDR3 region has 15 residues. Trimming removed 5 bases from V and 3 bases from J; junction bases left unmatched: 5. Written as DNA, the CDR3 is TGTGCCAGCAGCCATGGACAGGGTGACACCGGGGAGCTGTTTTTT. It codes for CASSHGQGDTGELFF.

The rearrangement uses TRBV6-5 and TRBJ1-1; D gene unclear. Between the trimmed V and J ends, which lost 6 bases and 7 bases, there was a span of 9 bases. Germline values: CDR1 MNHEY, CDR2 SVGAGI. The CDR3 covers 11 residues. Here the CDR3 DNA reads TGTGCCAGCAGGAGGTCCGATGAAGCTTTCTTT. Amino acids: CASRRSDEAFF.

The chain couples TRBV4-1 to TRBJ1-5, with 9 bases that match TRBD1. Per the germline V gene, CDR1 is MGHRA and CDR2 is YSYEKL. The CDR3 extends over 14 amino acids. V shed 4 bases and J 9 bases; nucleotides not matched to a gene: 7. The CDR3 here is CASSLRQGDRPQHF. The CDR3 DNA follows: TGCGCCAGCAGCCTGAGACAGGGGGATCGGCCCCAGCATTTT.

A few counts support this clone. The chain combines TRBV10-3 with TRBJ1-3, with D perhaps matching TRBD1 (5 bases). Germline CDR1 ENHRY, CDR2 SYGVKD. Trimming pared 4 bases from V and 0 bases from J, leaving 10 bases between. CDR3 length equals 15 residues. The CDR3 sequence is CAISVGVDSGNTIYF. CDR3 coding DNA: TGTGCCATCAGTGTAGGGGTAGACTCTGGAAACACCATATATTTT.

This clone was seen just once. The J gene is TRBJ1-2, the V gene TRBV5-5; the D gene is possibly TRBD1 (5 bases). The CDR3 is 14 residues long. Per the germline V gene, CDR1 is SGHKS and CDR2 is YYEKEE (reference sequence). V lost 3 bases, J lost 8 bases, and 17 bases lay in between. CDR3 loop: CASSSPRVWGGYTF. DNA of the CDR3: TGTGCCAGCAGCTCCCCCAGGGTCTGGGGCGGCTACACCTTC.

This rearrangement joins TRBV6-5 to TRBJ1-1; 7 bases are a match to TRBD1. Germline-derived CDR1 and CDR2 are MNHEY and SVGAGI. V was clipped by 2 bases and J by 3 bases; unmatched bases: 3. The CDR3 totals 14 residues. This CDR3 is CASSYATGYTEAFF. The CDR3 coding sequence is TGTGCCAGCAGTTACGCGACAGGGTACACTGAAGCTTTCTTT.

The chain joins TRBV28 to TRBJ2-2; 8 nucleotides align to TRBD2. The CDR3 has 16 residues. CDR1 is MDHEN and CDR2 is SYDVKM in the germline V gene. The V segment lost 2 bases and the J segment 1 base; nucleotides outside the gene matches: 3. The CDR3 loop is CASSLQLAGNTGELFF. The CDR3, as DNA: TGTGCCAGCAGTTTACAGCTAGCGGGGAACACCGGGGAGCTGTTTTTT.

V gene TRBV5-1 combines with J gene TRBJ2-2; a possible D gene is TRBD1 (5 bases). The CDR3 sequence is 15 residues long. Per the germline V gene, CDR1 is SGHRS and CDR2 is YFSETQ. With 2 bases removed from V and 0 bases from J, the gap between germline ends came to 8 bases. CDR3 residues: CASSFRQSNTGELFF. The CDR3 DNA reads TGCGCCAGCAGCTTTAGACAGTCGAACACCGGGGAGCTGTTTTTT.

CDR3 sequence: CASSPGSRPFLEQYF. The CDR3 region has the DNA TGCGCCAGCAGCCCGGGAAGCAGGCCCTTCCTCGAGCAGTACTTC. This chain joins TRBV5-1 and TRBJ2-7, with D possibly matching TRBD2 (5 bases). Trimming left V 4 bases short and J 6 bases short, with 20 bases between. From germline, CDR1 is SGHRS and CDR2 YFSETQ. The CDR3 is 15 residues long.

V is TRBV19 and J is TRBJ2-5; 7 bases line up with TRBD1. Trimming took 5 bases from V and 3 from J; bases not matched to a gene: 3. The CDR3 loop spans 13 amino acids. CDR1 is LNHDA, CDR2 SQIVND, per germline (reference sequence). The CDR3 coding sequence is TGTGCCAGTAGTCTGGGACAGAAAGAGACCCAGTACTTC. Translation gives CASSLGQKETQYF.

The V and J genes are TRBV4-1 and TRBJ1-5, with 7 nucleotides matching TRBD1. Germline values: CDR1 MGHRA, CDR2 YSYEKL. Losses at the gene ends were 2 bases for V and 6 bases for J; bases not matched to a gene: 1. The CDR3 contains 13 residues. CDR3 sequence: CASSQTGVQPQHF. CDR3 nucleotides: TGCGCCAGCAGCCAAACAGGGGTTCAGCCCCAGCATTTT.

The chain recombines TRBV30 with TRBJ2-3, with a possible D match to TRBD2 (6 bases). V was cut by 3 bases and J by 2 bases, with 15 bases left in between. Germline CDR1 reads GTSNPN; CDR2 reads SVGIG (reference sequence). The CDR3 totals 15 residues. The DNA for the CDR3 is TGTGCCTGGAGGAGGGGCGGGGCTACCACAGATACGCAGTATTTT. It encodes CAWRRGGATTDTQYF.

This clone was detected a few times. CDR3 region: CASSGRRGTDEQYF. CDR3 nucleotide sequence: TGCGCCAGCAGTGGGCGGCGGGGGACCGACGAGCAGTACTTC. The rearrangement joins TRBV10-1 to TRBJ2-7; 7 bases line up with TRBD2. V shed 4 bases, J shed 5 bases, and the junction held 8 bases outside the gene matches. Germline CDR1 reads WNHNN; CDR2 reads SYGVQD (reference sequence). This CDR3 region has 14 residues.

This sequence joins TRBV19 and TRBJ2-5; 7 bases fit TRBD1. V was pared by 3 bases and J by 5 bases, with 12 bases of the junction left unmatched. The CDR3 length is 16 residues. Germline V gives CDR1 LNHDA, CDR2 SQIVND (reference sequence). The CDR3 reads CASSILGGGGGETQYF. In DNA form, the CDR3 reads TGTGCCAGTAGTATCCTAGGGGGCGGAGGTGGCGAGACCCAGTACTTC.

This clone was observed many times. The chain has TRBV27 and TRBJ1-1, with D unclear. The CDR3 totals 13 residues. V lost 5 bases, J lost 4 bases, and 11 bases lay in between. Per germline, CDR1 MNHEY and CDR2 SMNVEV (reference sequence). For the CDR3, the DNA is TGTGCCAGCAGTCTGGGAGGTGTCACTGAAGCTTTCTTT. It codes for CASSLGGVTEAFF.

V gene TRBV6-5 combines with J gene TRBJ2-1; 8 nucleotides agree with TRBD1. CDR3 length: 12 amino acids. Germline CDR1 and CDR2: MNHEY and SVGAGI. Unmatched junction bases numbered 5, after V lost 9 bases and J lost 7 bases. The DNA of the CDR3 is TGTGCCAGTCGGACAGGGAGGAATGAGCAGTTCTTC. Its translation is CASRTGRNEQFF.